This TCR beta chain was identified in a study of blood T cell repertoires in COVID-19. Background on the study: Sources were T cells, B-cell-depleted T cells, or PBMCs; the material itself was cDNA or gDNA.

Original processing notes: Amplification of reference gene primers provided the estimated nucleated cell counts. This table comes from immunoSEQ multiplex PCR, and its TCRdb copy is limited to in-frame clones, with some not included. V and J calls and clone size are as listed in that table; D and trimming were resolved from the DNA. Here the sample spans a few hundred thousand clones, approximately 86% being singletons. This CDR3 region has 12 residues. Germline CDR1 and CDR2: MNHEY and SVGEGT. V lost 8 bases, J lost 6 bases, and 14 bases lay in between. The clonotype was recovered from a man aged 55 to 70 with acute or convalescent COVID-19. The sequencing input was peripheral blood. The chain uses TRBV6-2 or TRBV6-3 and TRBJ2-7; D not certain. CDR3 residues: CASGRAGVEQYF. In nucleotides, the CDR3 is TGTGCCAGCGGCCGGGCTGGCGTCGAGCAGTACTTC.